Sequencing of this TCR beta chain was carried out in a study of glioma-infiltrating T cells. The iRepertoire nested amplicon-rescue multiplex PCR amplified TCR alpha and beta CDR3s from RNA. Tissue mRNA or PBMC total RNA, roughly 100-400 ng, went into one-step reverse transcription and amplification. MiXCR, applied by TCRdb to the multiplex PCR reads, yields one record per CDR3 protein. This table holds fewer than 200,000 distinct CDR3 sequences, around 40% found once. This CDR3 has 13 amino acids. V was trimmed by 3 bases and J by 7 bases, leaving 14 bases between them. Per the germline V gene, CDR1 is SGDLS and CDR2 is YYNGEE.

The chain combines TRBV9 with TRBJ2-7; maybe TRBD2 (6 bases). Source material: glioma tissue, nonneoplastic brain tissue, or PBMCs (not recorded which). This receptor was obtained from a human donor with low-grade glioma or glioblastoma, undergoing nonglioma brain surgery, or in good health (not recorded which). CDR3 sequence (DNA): TGTGCCAGCAGCGGGGACTTTCACGATGAGCAGTACTTC. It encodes CASSGDFHDEQYF.